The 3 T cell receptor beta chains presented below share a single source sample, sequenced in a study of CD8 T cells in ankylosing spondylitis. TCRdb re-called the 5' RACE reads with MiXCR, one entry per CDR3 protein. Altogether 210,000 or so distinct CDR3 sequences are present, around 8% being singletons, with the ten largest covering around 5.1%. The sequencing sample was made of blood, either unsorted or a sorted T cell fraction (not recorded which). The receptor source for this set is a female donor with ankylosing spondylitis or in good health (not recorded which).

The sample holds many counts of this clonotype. In DNA form, the CDR3 reads TGTGCCAGTAGTAACTGGGAGGGGAACACTGAAGCTTTCTTT. It translates to CASSNWEGNTEAFF. The rearrangement uses TRBV19 and TRBJ1-1, with D uncertain. Trimming removed 4 bases from V and 1 base from J, with 10 bases in between. Germline assignment: CDR1 LNHDA and CDR2 SQIVND (reference sequence). The CDR3 has 14 amino acids. The full variable domain, with the rest looked up from reference TRBV19 and TRBJ1-1, is DGGITQSPKYLFRKEGQNVTLSCEQNLNHDAMYWYRQDPGQGLRLIYYSQIVNDFQKGDIAEGYSVSREKKESFPLTVTSAQKNPTAFYLCASSNWEGNTEAFFGQGTRLTVV.

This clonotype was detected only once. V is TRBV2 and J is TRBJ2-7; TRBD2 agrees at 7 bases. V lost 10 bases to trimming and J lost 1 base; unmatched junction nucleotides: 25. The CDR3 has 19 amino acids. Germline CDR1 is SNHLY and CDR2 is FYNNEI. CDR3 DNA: TGTGCCATCTGCCGGGGGACGGCGGGAGTCGGGAGAAGGTCCTACGAGCAGTACTTC. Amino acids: CAICRGTAGVGRRSYEQYF.

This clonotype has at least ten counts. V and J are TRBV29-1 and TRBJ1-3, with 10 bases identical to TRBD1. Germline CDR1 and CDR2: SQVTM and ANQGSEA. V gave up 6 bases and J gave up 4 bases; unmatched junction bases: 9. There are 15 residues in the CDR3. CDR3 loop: CSVRRQGARGNTIYF. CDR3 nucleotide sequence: TGCAGCGTCCGTAGACAGGGGGCGCGGGGAAACACCATATATTTT. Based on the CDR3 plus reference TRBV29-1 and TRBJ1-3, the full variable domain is SAVISQKPSRDICQRGTSLTIQCQVDSQVTMMFWYRQQPGQSLTLIATANQGSEATYESGFVIDKFPISRPNLTFSTLTVSNMSPEDSSIYLCSVRRQGARGNTIYFGEGSWLTVV.